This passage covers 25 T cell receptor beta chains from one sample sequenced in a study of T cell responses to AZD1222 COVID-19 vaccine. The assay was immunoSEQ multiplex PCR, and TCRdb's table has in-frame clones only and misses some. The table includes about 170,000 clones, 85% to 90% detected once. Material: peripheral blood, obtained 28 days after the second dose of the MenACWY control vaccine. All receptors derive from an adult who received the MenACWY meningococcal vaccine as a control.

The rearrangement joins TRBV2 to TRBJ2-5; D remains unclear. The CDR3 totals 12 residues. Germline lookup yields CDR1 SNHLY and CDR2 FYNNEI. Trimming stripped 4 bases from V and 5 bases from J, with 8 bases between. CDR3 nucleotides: TGTGCCAGCAGTGTAGTTTGGGAGACCCAGTACTTC. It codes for CASSVVWETQYF.

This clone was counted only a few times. DNA of the CDR3: TGTGCCAGTACCGCGACAGGGGGCGGGAATCAGCCCCAGCATTTT. It specifies CASTATGGGNQPQHF. The chain combines TRBV19 with TRBJ1-5; 10 bases agree with TRBD1. The CDR3 consists of 15 residues. The V gene end was trimmed by 7 bases and the J gene end by 4 bases; junction bases not matched to a gene: 7. Germline V CDR1 and CDR2: LNHDA, SQIVND (reference sequence).

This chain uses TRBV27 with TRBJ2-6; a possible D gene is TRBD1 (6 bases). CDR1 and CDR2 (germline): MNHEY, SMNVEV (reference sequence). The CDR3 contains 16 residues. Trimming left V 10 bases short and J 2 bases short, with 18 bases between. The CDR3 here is CAITTGPTTGANVLTF. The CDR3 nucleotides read TGTGCCATAACGACAGGCCCTACCACTGGGGCCAACGTCCTGACTTTC. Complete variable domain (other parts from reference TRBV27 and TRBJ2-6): EAQVTQNPRYLITVTGKKLTVTCSQNMNHEYMSWYRQDPGLGLRQIYYSMNVEVTDKGDVPEGYKVSRKEKRNFPLILESPSPNQTSLYFCAITTGPTTGANVLTFGAGSRLTVL.

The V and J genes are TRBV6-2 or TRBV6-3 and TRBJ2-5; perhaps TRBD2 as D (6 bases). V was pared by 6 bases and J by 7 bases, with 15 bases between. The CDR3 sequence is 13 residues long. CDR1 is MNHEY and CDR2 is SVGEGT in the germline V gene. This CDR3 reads CASSPPGLATQYF. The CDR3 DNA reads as TGTGCCAGCAGCCCTCCGGGACTTGCGACCCAGTACTTC.

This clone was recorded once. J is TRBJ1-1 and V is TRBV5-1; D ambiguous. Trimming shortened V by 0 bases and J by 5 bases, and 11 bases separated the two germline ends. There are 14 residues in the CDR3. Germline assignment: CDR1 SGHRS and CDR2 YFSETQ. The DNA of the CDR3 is TGCGCCAGCAGCTTGGTGGAGGGTGGGACTGAAGCTTTCTTT. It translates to CASSLVEGGTEAFF.

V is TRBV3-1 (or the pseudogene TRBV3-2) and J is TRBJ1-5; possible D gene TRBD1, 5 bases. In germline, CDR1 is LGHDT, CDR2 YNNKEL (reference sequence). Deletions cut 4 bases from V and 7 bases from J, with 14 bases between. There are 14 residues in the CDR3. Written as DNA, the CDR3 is TGTGCCAGCAGCCCGAGATCAGGGCGCCAGCCCCAGCATTTT. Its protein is CASSPRSGRQPQHF.

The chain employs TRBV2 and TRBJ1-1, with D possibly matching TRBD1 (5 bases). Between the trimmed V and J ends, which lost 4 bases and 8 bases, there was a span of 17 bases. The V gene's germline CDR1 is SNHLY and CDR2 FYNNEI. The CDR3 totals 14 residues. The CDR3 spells CASSVSFGAGEAFF. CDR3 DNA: TGTGCCAGCAGTGTTTCGTTCGGGGCAGGGGAAGCTTTCTTT.

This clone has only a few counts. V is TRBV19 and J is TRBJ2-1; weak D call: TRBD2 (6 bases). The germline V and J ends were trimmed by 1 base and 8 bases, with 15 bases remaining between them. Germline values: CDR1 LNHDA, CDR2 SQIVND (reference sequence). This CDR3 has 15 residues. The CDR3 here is CASSIAGVIGYEQFF. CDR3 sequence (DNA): TGTGCCAGTAGTATAGCGGGAGTGATAGGGTATGAGCAGTTCTTC.

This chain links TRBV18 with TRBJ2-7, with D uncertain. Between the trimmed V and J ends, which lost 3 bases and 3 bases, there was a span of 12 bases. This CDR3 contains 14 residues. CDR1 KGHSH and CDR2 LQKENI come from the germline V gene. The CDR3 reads CASSPVRANYEQYF. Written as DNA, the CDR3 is TGTGCCAGCTCACCGGTACGGGCGAACTACGAGCAGTACTTC.

CDR3 DNA: TGTGCCAGCAGTTTCCTCGGGGGCGAGCAGTACTTC. This sequence encodes CASSFLGGEQYF. V and J are TRBV7-2 and TRBJ2-7, with D possibly matching TRBD2 (6 bases). The CDR3 runs 12 residues. Trimming cost V 6 bases and J 6 bases, with 12 bases left between them. Germline V lookup: CDR1 SGHTA, CDR2 FQGNSA.

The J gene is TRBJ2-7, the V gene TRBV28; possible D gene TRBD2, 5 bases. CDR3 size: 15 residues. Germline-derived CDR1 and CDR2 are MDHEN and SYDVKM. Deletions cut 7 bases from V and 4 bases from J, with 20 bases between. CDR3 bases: TGTGCCAGCACCCTTGGAGGCCGTACCCTATACGAGCAGTACTTC. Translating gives CASTLGGRTLYEQYF.

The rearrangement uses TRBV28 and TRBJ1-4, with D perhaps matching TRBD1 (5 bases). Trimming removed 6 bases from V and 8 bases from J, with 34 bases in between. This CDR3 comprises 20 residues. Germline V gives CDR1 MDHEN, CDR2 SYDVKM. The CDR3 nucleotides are TGTGCCAGCAGCCCCCGAACCCACACCGCCGCAGGGCTTCTGAGCGAAAAACTGTTTTTT. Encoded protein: CASSPRTHTAAGLLSEKLFF. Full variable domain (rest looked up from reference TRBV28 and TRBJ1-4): DVKVTQSSRYLVKRTGEKVFLECVQDMDHENMFWYRQDPGLGLRLIYFSYDVKMKEKGDIPEGYSVSREKKERFSLILESASTNQTSMYLCASSPRTHTAAGLLSEKLFFGSGTQLSVL.

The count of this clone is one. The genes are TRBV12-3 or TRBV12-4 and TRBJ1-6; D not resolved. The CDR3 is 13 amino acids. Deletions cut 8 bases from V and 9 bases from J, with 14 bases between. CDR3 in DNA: TGTGCCAGCGTCGGACTTACGGGTTCACCCCTCCACTTT. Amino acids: CASVGLTGSPLHF.

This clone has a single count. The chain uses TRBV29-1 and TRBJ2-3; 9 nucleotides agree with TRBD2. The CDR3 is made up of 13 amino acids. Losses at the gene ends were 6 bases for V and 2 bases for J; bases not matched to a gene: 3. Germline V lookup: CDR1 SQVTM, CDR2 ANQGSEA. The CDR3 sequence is CSVGGRATDTQYF. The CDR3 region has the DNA TGCAGCGTGGGCGGGAGGGCCACAGATACGCAGTATTTT.

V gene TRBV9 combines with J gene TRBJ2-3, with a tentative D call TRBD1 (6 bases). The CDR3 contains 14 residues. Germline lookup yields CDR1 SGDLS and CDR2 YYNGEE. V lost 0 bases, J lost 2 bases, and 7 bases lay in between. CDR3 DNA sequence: TGTGCCAGCAGCGTAGGGGGGCTCACAGATACGCAGTATTTT. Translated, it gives CASSVGGLTDTQYF.

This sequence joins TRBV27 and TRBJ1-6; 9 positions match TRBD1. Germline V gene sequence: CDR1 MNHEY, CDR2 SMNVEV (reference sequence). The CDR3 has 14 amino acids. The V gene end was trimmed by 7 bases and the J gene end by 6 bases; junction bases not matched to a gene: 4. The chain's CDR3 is CASTDRGVNSPLHF. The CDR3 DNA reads TGTGCCAGCACGGACAGGGGAGTTAATTCACCCCTCCACTTT.

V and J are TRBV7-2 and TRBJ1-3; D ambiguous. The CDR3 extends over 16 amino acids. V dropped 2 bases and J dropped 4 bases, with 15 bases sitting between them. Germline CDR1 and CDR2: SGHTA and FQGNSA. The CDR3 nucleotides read TGTGCCAGCAGCTTAAGTCTCGGAACGGAAGGAAACACCATATATTTT. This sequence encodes CASSLSLGTEGNTIYF. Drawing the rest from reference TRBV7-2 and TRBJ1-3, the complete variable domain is GAGVSQSPSNKVTEKGKDVELRCDPISGHTALYWYRQSLGQGLEFLIYFQGNSAPDKSGLPSDRFSAERTGGSVSTLTIQRTQQEDSAVYLCASSLSLGTEGNTIYFGEGSWLTVV.

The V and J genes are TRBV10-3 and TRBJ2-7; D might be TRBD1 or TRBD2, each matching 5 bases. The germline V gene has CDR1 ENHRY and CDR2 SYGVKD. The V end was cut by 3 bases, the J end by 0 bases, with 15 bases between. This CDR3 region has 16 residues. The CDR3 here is CAISDGTTRSSYEQYF. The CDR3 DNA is TGTGCCATCAGTGACGGGACGACGCGAAGCTCCTACGAGCAGTACTTC.

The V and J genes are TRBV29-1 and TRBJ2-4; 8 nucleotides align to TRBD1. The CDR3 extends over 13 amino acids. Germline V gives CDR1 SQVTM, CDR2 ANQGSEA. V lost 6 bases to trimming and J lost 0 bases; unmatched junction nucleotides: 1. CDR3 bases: TGCAGCGTGGGACAGGCAGCCAAAAACATTCAGTACTTC. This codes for CSVGQAAKNIQYF.

CDR3 protein: CASSAHQGLRAPETQYF. The CDR3 nucleotides read TGTGCCAGCAGCGCTCACCAGGGGCTCAGAGCGCCAGAGACCCAGTACTTC. The V gene is TRBV9, the J gene TRBJ2-5; a possible D gene is TRBD1 (6 bases). The germline CDR1 and CDR2 sequences are SGDLS and YYNGEE. V was clipped by 3 bases and J by 4 bases, with 22 bases between them. The length of the CDR3 is 17 residues. The full variable domain, rest sourced from reference TRBV9 and TRBJ2-5, is DSGVTQTPKHLITATGQRVTLRCSPRSGDLSVYWYQQSLDQGLQFLIQYYNGEERAKGNILERFSAQQFPDLHSELNLSSLELGDSALYFCASSAHQGLRAPETQYFGPGTRLLVL.

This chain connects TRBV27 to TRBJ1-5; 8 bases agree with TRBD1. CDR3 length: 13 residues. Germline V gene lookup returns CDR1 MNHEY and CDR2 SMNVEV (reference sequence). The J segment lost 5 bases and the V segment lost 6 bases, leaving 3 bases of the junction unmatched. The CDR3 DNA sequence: TGTGCCAGCAGACCACAGGGGGATCAGCCCCAGCATTTT. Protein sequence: CASRPQGDQPQHF.

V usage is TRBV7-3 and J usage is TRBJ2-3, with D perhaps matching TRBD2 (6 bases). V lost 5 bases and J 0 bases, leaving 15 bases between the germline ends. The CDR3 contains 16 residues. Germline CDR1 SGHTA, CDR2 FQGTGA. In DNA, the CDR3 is TGTGCCAGCAGCCAAAACTCCGGGACTAGCACAGATACGCAGTATTTT. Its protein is CASSQNSGTSTDTQYF.

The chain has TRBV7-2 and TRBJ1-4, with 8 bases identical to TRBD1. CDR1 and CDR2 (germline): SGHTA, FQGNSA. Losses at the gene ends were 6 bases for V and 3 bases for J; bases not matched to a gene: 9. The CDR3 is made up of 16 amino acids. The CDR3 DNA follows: TGTGCCAGCAGTTTCGCCGGGACAGGACCTAATGAAAAACTGTTTTTT. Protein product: CASSFAGTGPNEKLFF.

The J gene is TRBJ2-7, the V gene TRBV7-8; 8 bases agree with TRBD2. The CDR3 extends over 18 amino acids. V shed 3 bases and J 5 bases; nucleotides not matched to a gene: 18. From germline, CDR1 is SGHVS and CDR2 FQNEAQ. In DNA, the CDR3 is TGTGCCAGCAGCTTTCCCAACACCCAGCGGGCGGGAGGTCACGAGCAGTACTTC. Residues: CASSFPNTQRAGGHEQYF.

The CDR3 protein is CASSQDYIYEQYF. CDR3 DNA: TGTGCCAGCTCCCAAGACTACATCTACGAGCAGTACTTC. V is TRBV18 and J is TRBJ2-7; perhaps TRBD2 as D (5 bases). The CDR3 has 13 amino acids. The V gene's germline CDR1 is KGHSH and CDR2 LQKENI. With 6 bases removed from V and 3 bases from J, the gap between germline ends came to 12 bases.